A single sample is the source of the 4 T cell receptor beta chains below, sequenced in a study of blood T cells in healthy people across ages. Next came a second PCR, run for about 7 to 12 cycles, which used a sample-barcoded 5' primer along with a J-beta primer mix. TCRdb analysed the 5' RACE reads with MiXCR anew, one entry per CDR3 protein. The table has hundreds of thousands of distinct CDR3 sequences, over 45% seen once. The specimen sequenced was blood. These receptors were obtained from a man aged 25 to 40 in good health.

The chain employs TRBV29-1 and TRBJ1-2; perhaps TRBD1 as D (5 bases). V was clipped by 2 bases and J by 7 bases, with 17 bases between them. Per germline, CDR1 SQVTM and CDR2 ANQGSEA. This CDR3 contains 14 residues. The CDR3, as DNA: TGCAGCGTTGAATCGGGCAGGGCCTCAGGTGGCTACACCTTC. Protein sequence: CSVESGRASGGYTF.

The V gene is TRBV28, the J gene TRBJ2-4, with D unresolved. Matching the DNA end better, TRBJ2-7 makes the J call doubtful. The CDR3 runs to 10 residues. Germline V gene lookup returns CDR1 MDHEN and CDR2 SYDVKM. The CDR3 loop is CASADYEQYF. The CDR3 bases are TGTGCCAGCGCAGACTACGAGCAGTACTTC.

J is TRBJ2-5 and V is TRBV11-2; TRBD1 might be the D (6 bases). CDR1 is SGHAT, CDR2 FQNNGV, per germline. This CDR3 has 14 amino acids. Trimming cost V 8 bases and J 11 bases, with 24 bases left between them. The CDR3 DNA reads TGTGCCAGCTATCCGGGCTGGGGGCCACTGGAGCAGTACTTC. Translated, it gives CASYPGWGPLEQYF.

This chain connects TRBV25-1 to TRBJ1-2, with a weak D call TRBD1 (5 bases). Germline-derived CDR1 and CDR2 are MGHDK and SYGVNS. V lost 9 bases, J lost 4 bases, and 18 bases lay in between. The CDR3 has 14 amino acids. CDR3 sequence (DNA): TGTGCCAGTCCGAACAGGACCCGGCGCTATGGCTACACCTTC. Its translation is CASPNRTRRYGYTF.